This paragraph reports one T cell receptor (beta chain). Its antigen remains undetermined. Base qualities are not provided; no much larger clone lies one nucleotide away. To prepare the library, RT-PCR was applied. Instrument used: Illumina HiSeq 2500. TCRdb took the public reads, trimmed them with fastp at Q25, ran MiXCR for clone calling and kept in-frame beta chains. One record per CDR3 amino acid sequence lists the most common genes and DNA. The sample table lists about 620,000 distinct CDR3 sequences, 12% of them with a count of one. Around 9.6% of the sample rests with the top ten. This sample is part of a study of response to subunit inactivated influenza vaccine (dated by TCRdb to the late 2010s). Study-wide context: Deep quantitative profiling of the T cell receptor repertoire was used in the study to follow responses to a trivalent subunit inactivated influenza vaccine. What the study reported, not specific to this receptor: According to the authors, only a limited number of new T cells may be recruited by each seasonal influenza vaccination.

This receptor was taken from a man aged 50 or older who received an inactivated influenza vaccine. Donor details come from another sample of the same person, matched by shared clones. The sample here was PBMCs from blood, taken on the day of vaccination.

Here the CDR3 is given as CASRARQGAGYEQYF. The nucleotide sequence reads TGTGCCAGCAGGGCGCGACAGGGGGCCGGCTACGAGCAGTACTTC. The rearrangement joined TRBV6-1 to TRBJ2-7; TRBD1 matches 10 bases in the middle. For CDR1 and CDR2, the germline V gene lists MNHNS and SASEGT. From the cysteine up to the phenylalanine, the CDR3 has a length of 15 residues. The retained sequence is limited to the CDR3, 45 bases, with the frame set at the first base. The germline V end is reduced by 6 bases and the J end by 3 bases; junction bases left unmatched: 8.